The 17 T cell receptor beta chains below were found in one sample sequenced in a study of cytomegalovirus exposure and HLA in healthy donors. Primers included in the PCR were 60 Vbeta and 13 Jbeta primers. Sequencing was performed with immunoSEQ multiplex PCR; in TCRdb, only in-frame clones are kept and a portion is missing. The data contain some 99,000 clones, about 76% of them singletons. The sequencing input was PBMCs. Source of these receptors: a man aged 35-49 years in good health and CMV-seronegative.

The gene calls are TRBV18 and TRBJ1-5; 7 positions match TRBD1. CDR3 length: 15 residues. Germline V gene lookup returns CDR1 KGHSH and CDR2 LQKENI. The ends lost 5 bases at V and 3 bases at J; junction bases unmatched: 7. CDR3 sequence reads: CASSGNRGINQPQHF. The CDR3 DNA reads as TGTGCCAGCTCAGGAAACAGGGGAATCAATCAGCCCCAGCATTTT.

This clone has just one count. J is TRBJ2-3 and V is TRBV5-8; 7 bases fit TRBD1. The V and J ends lost 1 base and 2 bases, in that order; junction bases with no gene match: 4. This CDR3 is 15 amino acids long. Per germline, CDR1 SGHTS and CDR2 YDEGEE. In DNA, the CDR3 is TGTGCCAGCAGCTTGAACAGGGGAAACACAGATACGCAGTATTTT. Translated, it gives CASSLNRGNTDTQYF. Using reference TRBV5-8 and TRBJ2-3 for the parts outside the CDR3, the full variable domain is EAGVTQSPTHLIKTRGQQATLRCSPISGHTSVYWYQQALGLGLQFLLWYDEGEERNRGNFPPRFSGRQFPNYSSELNVNALELEDSALYLCASSLNRGNTDTQYFGPGTRLTVL.

The V gene is TRBV7-2, the J gene TRBJ1-5; D is undetermined. Germline loops: CDR1 SGHTA, CDR2 FQGNSA. CDR3 size: 12 residues. V lost 3 bases and J lost 8, with 8 bases in between. This CDR3 reads CASSLTGEPQHF. CDR3 coding DNA: TGTGCCAGCAGCTTGACCGGAGAGCCCCAGCATTTT.

The J gene is TRBJ2-2, the V gene TRBV6-5, with 8 positions matching TRBD1. Germline-derived CDR1 and CDR2 are MNHEY and SVGAGI. This CDR3 spans 15 amino acids. Trimming cost V 0 bases and J 6 bases; bases outside gene matches: 3. The DNA for the CDR3 is TGTGCCAGCAGTTACTCCTCACAGGGGGCCGGGGAGCTGTTTTTT. The encoded protein is CASSYSSQGAGELFF.

In its sample, this clone was seen a few times. J is TRBJ1-6 and V is TRBV27; TRBD1 agrees at 8 bases. V was clipped by 5 bases and J by 8 bases; unmatched bases: 5. The CDR3 has 14 residues. CDR1 and CDR2 from the germline V gene are MNHEY and SMNVEV (reference sequence). The CDR3 sequence: CASSKGQGHSPLHF. The CDR3 region has the DNA TGTGCCAGCAGTAAAGGACAGGGTCATTCACCCCTCCACTTT.

The chain carries TRBV4-3 and TRBJ1-2, with TRBD1 identical over 9 bases. CDR3 length equals 17 residues. The germline V gene encodes CDR1 LGHNA and CDR2 YSLEER. V was pared by 4 bases and J by 1 base, with 10 bases of the junction left unmatched. CDR3 sequence: CASSRAGGGQGNYGYTF. Written as DNA, the CDR3 is TGCGCCAGCAGCCGTGCCGGGGGGGGACAGGGTAACTATGGCTACACCTTC.

The genes are TRBV13 and TRBJ1-1, with D maybe TRBD1 (5 bases). Trimming took 5 bases from V and 11 from J, leaving 15 bases between them. Germline-derived CDR1 and CDR2 are PRHDT and FYEKMQ (reference sequence). The CDR3 extends over 12 amino acids. The CDR3 sequence is CASSKRTAGAFF. CDR3 DNA: TGTGCCAGCAGCAAAAGGACCGCAGGGGCTTTCTTT. The full variable domain, its missing parts supplied by reference TRBV13 and TRBJ1-1, is AAGVIQSPRHLIKEKRETATLKCYPIPRHDTVYWYQQGPGQDPQFLISFYEKMQSDKGSIPDRFSAQQFSDYHSELNMSSLELGDSALYFCASSKRTAGAFFGQGTRLTVV.

This sequence joins TRBV7-2 and TRBJ1-5; D possibly corresponds to TRBD1 (6 bases). CDR1 and CDR2 from the germline V gene are SGHTA and FQGNSA. The CDR3 spans 15 residues. Trimming stripped 5 bases from V and 3 bases from J, with 14 bases between. CDR3 residues: CASSPYGQSNQPQHF. For the CDR3, the DNA is TGTGCCAGCAGCCCCTACGGACAGTCCAATCAGCCCCAGCATTTT.

The rearrangement joins TRBV9 to TRBJ1-6; D remains ambiguous. This CDR3 has 13 amino acids. The V gene lost 3 bases and the J gene lost 7 bases, with 8 bases spanning the gap. The germline gives CDR1 SGDLS, CDR2 YYNGEE. The CDR3 region is CASSASQNSPLHF. CDR3 in DNA: TGTGCCAGCAGCGCCTCACAGAATTCACCCCTCCACTTT.

V is TRBV10-3 and J is TRBJ2-7, with 7 bases matching TRBD1. V shed 4 bases, J shed 3 bases, and the junction held 3 bases outside the gene matches. The V gene's germline CDR1 is ENHRY and CDR2 SYGVKD. This CDR3 has 13 residues. CDR3 in amino acids: CAISGGQFYEQYF. The CDR3 DNA reads TGTGCCATCAGTGGGGGACAGTTCTACGAGCAGTACTTC.

The genes are TRBV2 and TRBJ2-7, with D possibly TRBD1 on 6 matching bases. Trimming stripped 7 bases from V and 7 bases from J, with 14 bases between. The CDR3 is made up of 12 amino acids. The germline gives CDR1 SNHLY, CDR2 FYNNEI. In nucleotides, the CDR3 is TGTGCCAGCAACAGGGTATTGGGAGAGCAGTACTTC. As protein: CASNRVLGEQYF.

The table lists this clone with a few counts. The V call is TRBV18, the J call TRBJ1-6; D gene ambiguous. With 6 bases removed from V and 6 bases from J, the gap between germline ends came to 18 bases. This CDR3 region has 16 residues. Germline lookup yields CDR1 KGHSH and CDR2 LQKENI. The CDR3 nucleotides are TGTGCCAGCTCTCCCGGCCTCCCAGGTGGTAATTCACCCCTCCACTTT. This sequence encodes CASSPGLPGGNSPLHF.

This clone was observed a handful of times. The rearrangement joins TRBV6-5 to TRBJ1-5, with D tentatively TRBD1 (6 bases). This CDR3 spans 15 amino acids. Trimming left V 7 bases short and J 6 bases short, with 19 bases between. Germline CDR1 is MNHEY and CDR2 is SVGAGI. CDR3: CASKAEGGAVQPQHF. The CDR3 DNA is TGTGCCAGCAAGGCCGAGGGGGGGGCAGTTCAGCCCCAGCATTTT.

The chain carries TRBV11-2 and TRBJ2-7; TRBD2 agrees at 12 bases. Germline V gives CDR1 SGHAT, CDR2 FQNNGV. The ends lost 4 bases at V and 3 bases at J; junction bases unmatched: 13. The CDR3 loop spans 18 amino acids. The CDR3 loop is CASSSAGLAGGLIYEQYF. The DNA of the CDR3 is TGTGCCAGCAGCTCCGCGGGGCTAGCGGGGGGGCTGATCTACGAGCAGTACTTC.

The chain couples TRBV5-1 to TRBJ2-5, with D perhaps TRBD1 (5 bases). Per germline, CDR1 SGHRS and CDR2 YFSETQ. The CDR3 covers 14 residues. The V end lost 0 bases, the J end lost 7 bases, and 13 bases lay between the germline ends. CDR3 loop: CASSLEGQLGTQYF. The CDR3 nucleotides are TGCGCCAGCAGCTTGGAGGGGCAACTCGGGACCCAGTACTTC.

CDR3 sequence (DNA): TGTGCCATCAGTGAGCTCGGACAGGGGAACTATGGCTACACCTTC. Encoded protein: CAISELGQGNYGYTF. The chain joins TRBV10-3 to TRBJ1-2; the match to TRBD1 covers 9 bases. Germline-derived CDR1 and CDR2 are ENHRY and SYGVKD. V was pared by 2 bases and J by 2 bases, with 3 bases of the junction left unmatched. There are 15 residues in the CDR3.

In its sample, this clone was seen once. The V and J genes are TRBV15 and TRBJ1-5; 8 positions agree with TRBD1. CDR3 length equals 16 residues. The junction had 11 bases not matched to a gene; V was cut back by 1 base and J by 9 bases. The V gene's germline CDR1 is LNHNV and CDR2 YYDKDF (reference sequence). The DNA of the CDR3 is TGTGCCACCAGCAGAGGAGGGGACAGGCCTCAGGGGCCCCAGCATTTT. This gives the protein CATSRGGDRPQGPQHF.